This is a list of T cell receptor beta chains from one sample in a study of Ad26.COV2.S vaccination and SARS-CoV-2 variants. TCRdb's table, derived via immunoSEQ multiplex PCR, lists solely in-frame clones and lacks some. Among over 300,000 clones listed, roughly 80% were seen once. The input for sequencing was peripheral blood, taken in a trial of Ad26.COV2.S vaccine versus placebo. These receptors were taken from a person between 18 and 59 years old who received the Ad26.COV2.S COVID-19 vaccine or a placebo. Each CDR3 is given with its conserved first and last residue. A D gene is named only where the DNA matches it firmly. Rows may omit the clone size; those that give it use once, few, many or a size class.

j_call | v_call | clone_size | d_call | cdr3_aa | cdr3_nt
TRBJ1-6 | TRBV24-1 | few | - | CATSDLERVALHF | TGTGCCACCAGTGATTTAGAAAGGGTGGCCCTCCACTTT
TRBJ2-1 | TRBV12-3/TRBV12-4 | - | - | CASSSVGDEQFF | TGTGCCAGCAGTTCCGTAGGGGATGAGCAGTTCTTC
TRBJ1-4 | TRBV5-6 | - | TRBD1 | CASSTQGAGEKLFF | TGTGCCAGCAGCACCCAGGGGGCCGGCGAAAAACTGTTTTTT
TRBJ1-4 | TRBV21-1 | - | - | CASSTHHTSDIPNEKLFF | TGTGCCAGCAGCACCCATCACACCTCGGACATCCCTAATGAAAAACTGTTTTTT
TRBJ2-5 | TRBV24-1 | - | - | CATSDFGGQGVETQYF | TGTGCCACCAGTGATTTCGGGGGGCAGGGGGTAGAGACCCAGTACTTC
TRBJ2-7 | TRBV29-1 | - | TRBD1 | CSVPKTGGVLGEQYF | TGCAGCGTGCCCAAGACAGGGGGGGTTCTCGGCGAGCAGTACTTC
TRBJ2-7 | TRBV5-1 | - | - | CASSGTGQSSYEQYF | TGCGCCAGCAGTGGAACGGGGCAGAGCTCCTACGAGCAGTACTTC
TRBJ2-7 | TRBV2 | - | TRBD1 | CASDRGGEQYF | TGTGCCAGCGACAGGGGCGGGGAGCAGTACTTC
TRBJ1-3 | TRBV6-5 | - | TRBD1 | CASRLGTVSGNTIYF | TGTGCCAGCAGGTTGGGGACAGTCTCTGGAAACACCATATATTTT
TRBJ2-1 | TRBV11-3 | - | - | CASSLDRGRYNEQFF | TGTGCCAGCAGCTTAGACAGGGGCCGGTACAATGAGCAGTTCTTC
TRBJ2-1 | TRBV7-9 | - | TRBD2 | CASSFPIAGGSYNEQFF | TGTGCCAGCAGCTTCCCCATAGCGGGGGGGTCCTACAATGAGCAGTTCTTC
TRBJ2-7 | TRBV7-9 | - | TRBD1 | CASSLGWDRAHEQYF | TGTGCCAGCAGCTTAGGGTGGGACAGGGCCCACGAGCAGTACTTC
TRBJ2-1 | TRBV6-5 | - | - | CASKGSGPTNNEQFF | TGTGCCAGCAAGGGTTCGGGACCGACGAACAATGAGCAGTTCTTC
TRBJ1-3 | TRBV5-6 | - | - | CASSLAGKTGNTIYF | TGTGCCAGCAGCTTGGCCGGGAAAACCGGAAACACCATATATTTT
TRBJ1-1 | TRBV5-1 | - | - | CASSLSGRGTEAFF | TGCGCCAGCAGCTTGTCCGGGCGTGGGACTGAAGCTTTCTTT
TRBJ2-3 | TRBV10-2 | once | - | CASSTDTQYF | TGCGCCAGCAGCACAGATACGCAGTATTTT
TRBJ1-2 | TRBV10-3 | - | - | CAISQTGRGYTF | TGTGCCATCAGCCAGACAGGACGCGGCTACACCTTC
TRBJ2-1 | TRBV9 | - | - | CASSVGMGAPSNEQFF | TGTGCCAGCAGCGTAGGGATGGGGGCGCCGAGTAATGAGCAGTTCTTC
TRBJ2-7 | TRBV30 | - | TRBD2 | CAWSVHTSGSSRSGYEQYF | TGTGCCTGGAGTGTACACACTAGCGGGAGCTCACGATCTGGCTACGAGCAGTACTTC
TRBJ2-2 | TRBV5-1 | - | - | CASSLFVGGNAGELFF | TGCGCCAGCAGCTTGTTCGTGGGGGGCAACGCCGGGGAGCTGTTTTTT
TRBJ1-2 | TRBV4-2 | - | - | CASSQGVDSYANYGYTF | TGTGCCAGCAGCCAAGGGGTGGATTCCTACGCTAACTATGGCTACACCTTC
TRBJ2-7 | TRBV15 | - | - | CATSLTGSSYEQYF | TGTGCCACCAGCCTCACCGGGAGCTCCTACGAGCAGTACTTC
TRBJ1-4 | TRBV6-5 | - | - | CASTGGETWREKLFF | TGTGCCAGCACGGGAGGGGAGACCTGGAGGGAAAAACTGTTTTTT
TRBJ1-2 | TRBV18 | few | - | CASHPPGDASPNYGYTF | TGTGCCAGCCATCCCCCCGGGGACGCTTCACCGAACTATGGCTACACCTTC